This T cell receptor beta chain was recovered during a study of cytomegalovirus exposure and HLA in healthy donors. Study conclusions and caveats: A later analysis revealed that TCR association rates differed between HLA loci, peaking at DRB1 and bottoming out at HLA-C. Roughly even sequencing depth across donors was the assumption behind the presence/absence analyses. Later work showed greater clonal expansion in HLA-associated TCR beta chains than in equally common others. The productive fraction for most TCR beta V segments was about 87% or about 30% in an earlier analysis.

The PCR ran on 60 Vbeta and 13 Jbeta primers. The assay was immunoSEQ multiplex PCR, and TCRdb's table has in-frame clones only and misses some. The sample yields about 140,000 clones, about four fifths seen once. Comments on this clone: Its matching antigen is unknown.

From germline, CDR1 is SQVTM and CDR2 ANQGSEA. Trimming removed 1 base from V and 4 bases from J, with 10 bases in between. The CDR3 spans 13 residues. The clonotype comes from a woman aged 40 to 50 in good health and CMV-seronegative. V is TRBV29-1 and J is TRBJ1-2, with D perhaps TRBD1 (6 bases). The source material was PBMCs. This chain's CDR3 is CSVEADRPYGYTF. As DNA, the CDR3 is TGCAGCGTTGAAGCGGACAGACCCTATGGCTACACCTTC.